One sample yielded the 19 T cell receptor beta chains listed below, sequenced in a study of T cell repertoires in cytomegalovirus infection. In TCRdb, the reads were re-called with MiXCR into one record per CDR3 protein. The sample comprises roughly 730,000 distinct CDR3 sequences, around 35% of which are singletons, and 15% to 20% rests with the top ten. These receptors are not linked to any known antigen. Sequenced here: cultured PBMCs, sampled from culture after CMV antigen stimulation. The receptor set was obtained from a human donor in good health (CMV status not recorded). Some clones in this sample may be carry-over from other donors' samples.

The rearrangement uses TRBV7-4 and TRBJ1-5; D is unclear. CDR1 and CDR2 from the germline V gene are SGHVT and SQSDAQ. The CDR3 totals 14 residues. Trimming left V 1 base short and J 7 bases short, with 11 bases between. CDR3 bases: TGTGCCAGCAGCTTAGATTGGGGATCACAGCCCCAGCATTTT. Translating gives CASSLDWGSQPQHF.

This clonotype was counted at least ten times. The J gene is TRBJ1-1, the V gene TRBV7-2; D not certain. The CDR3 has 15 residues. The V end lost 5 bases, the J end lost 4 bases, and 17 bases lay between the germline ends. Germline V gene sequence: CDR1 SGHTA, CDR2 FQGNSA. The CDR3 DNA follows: TGTGCCAGCAGCCCACGGGCCCGGGCGGTCACTGAAGCTTTCTTT. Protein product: CASSPRARAVTEAFF.

This CDR3 reads CSVVSGMNTGELFF. The CDR3 DNA reads as TGCAGCGTTGTTTCCGGGATGAACACCGGGGAGCTGTTTTTT. This chain joins TRBV29-1 and TRBJ2-2; D might be TRBD2 (5 bases). Trimming shortened V by 4 bases and J by 1 base, and 10 bases separated the two germline ends. The CDR3 extends over 14 amino acids. The germline gives CDR1 SQVTM, CDR2 ANQGSEA.

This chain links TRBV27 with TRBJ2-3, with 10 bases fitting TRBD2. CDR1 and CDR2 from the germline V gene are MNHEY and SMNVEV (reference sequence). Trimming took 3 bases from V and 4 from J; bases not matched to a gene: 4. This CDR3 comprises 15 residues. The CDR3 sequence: CASSFSGRAPDTQYF. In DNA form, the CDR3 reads TGTGCCAGCAGTTTCAGCGGGAGGGCCCCAGATACGCAGTATTTT.

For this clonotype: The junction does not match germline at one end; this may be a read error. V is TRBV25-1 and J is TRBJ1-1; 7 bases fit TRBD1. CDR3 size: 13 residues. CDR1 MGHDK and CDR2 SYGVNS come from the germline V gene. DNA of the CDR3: TGTGCCAGCATTGGTGTAGGGGGCACTGGAGCTTTCTTT. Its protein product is CASIGVGGTGAFF.

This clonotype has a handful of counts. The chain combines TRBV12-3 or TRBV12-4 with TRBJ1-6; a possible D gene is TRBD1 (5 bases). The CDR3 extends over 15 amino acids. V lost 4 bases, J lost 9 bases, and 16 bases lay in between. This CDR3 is CASSSDNGYGSPLHF. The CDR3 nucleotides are TGTGCCAGCAGTTCGGACAACGGGTACGGTTCACCCCTCCACTTT.

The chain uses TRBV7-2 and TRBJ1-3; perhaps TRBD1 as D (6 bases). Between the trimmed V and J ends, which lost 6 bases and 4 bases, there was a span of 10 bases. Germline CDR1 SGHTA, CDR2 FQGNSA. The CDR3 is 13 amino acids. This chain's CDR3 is CASRGAPGNTIYF. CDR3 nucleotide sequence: TGTGCCAGCAGGGGGGCGCCGGGAAACACCATATATTTT.

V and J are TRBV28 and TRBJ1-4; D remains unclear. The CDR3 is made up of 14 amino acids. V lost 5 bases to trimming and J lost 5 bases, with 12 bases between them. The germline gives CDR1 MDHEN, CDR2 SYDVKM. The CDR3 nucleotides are TGTGCCAGCAGTGGCTCGGTAGGGAATGAAAAACTGTTTTTT. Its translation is CASSGSVGNEKLFF.

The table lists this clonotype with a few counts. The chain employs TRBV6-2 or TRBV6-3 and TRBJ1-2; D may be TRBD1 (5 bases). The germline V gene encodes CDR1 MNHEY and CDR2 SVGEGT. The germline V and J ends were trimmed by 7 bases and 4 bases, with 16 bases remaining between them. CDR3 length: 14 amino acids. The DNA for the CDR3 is TGTGCCAGCATCCCCGGGGCAGGAACCTATGGCTACACCTTC. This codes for CASIPGAGTYGYTF.

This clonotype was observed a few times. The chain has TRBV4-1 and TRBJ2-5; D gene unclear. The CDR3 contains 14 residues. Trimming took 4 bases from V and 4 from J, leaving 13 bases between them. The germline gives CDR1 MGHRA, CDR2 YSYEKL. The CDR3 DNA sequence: TGCGCCAGCAGCCCCTTCGAGACCTTAGAGACCCAGTACTTC. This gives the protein CASSPFETLETQYF.

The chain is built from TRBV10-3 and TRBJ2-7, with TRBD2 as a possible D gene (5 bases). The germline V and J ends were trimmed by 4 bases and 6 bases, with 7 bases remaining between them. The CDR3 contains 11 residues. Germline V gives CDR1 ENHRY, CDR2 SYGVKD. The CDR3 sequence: CAISAGSEQYF. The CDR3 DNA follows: TGTGCCATCAGTGCGGGGTCCGAGCAGTACTTC.

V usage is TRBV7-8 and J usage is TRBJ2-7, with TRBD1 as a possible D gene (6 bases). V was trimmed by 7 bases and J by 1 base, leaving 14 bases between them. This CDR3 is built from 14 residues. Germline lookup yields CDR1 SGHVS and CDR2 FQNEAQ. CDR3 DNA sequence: TGTGCCAGCATCCAGGACAGCGCGTCCTACGAGCAGTACTTC. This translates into CASIQDSASYEQYF.

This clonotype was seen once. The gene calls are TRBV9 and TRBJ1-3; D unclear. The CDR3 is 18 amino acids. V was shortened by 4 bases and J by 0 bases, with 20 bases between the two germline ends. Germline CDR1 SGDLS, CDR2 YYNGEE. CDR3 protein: CASSLGWTKTFSGNTIYF. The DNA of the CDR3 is TGTGCCAGCAGCCTTGGCTGGACTAAGACGTTCTCTGGAAACACCATATATTTT.

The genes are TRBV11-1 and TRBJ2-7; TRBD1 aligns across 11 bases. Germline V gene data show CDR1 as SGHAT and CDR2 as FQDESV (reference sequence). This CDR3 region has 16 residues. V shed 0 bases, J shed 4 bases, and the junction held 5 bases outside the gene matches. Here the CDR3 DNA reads TGTGCCAGCAGCTTAGCGAGGACAGGGGGCATATACGAGCAGTACTTC. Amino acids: CASSLARTGGIYEQYF.

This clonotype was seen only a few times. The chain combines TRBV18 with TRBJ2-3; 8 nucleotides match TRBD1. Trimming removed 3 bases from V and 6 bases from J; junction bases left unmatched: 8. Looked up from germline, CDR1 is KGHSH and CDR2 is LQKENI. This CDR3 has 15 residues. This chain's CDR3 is CASSPSWTGTDTQYF. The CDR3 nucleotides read TGTGCCAGCTCACCGTCTTGGACAGGGACGGATACGCAGTATTTT.

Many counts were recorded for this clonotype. The DNA of the CDR3 is TGTGCCAGCAGCCCGTCTTTCAACGCCATTCAGTACTTC. Translating it yields CASSPSFNAIQYF. This chain uses TRBV7-2 with TRBJ2-4, with D uncertain. CDR1 SGHTA and CDR2 FQGNSA come from the germline V gene. Trimming stripped 5 bases from V and 9 bases from J, with 14 bases between. The CDR3 has 13 amino acids.

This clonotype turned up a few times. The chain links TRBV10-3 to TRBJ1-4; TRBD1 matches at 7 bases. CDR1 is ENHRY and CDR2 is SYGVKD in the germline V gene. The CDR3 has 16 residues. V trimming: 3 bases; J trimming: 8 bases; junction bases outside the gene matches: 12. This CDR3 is CAISEGGGQGMEKLFF. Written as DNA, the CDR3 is TGTGCCATCAGTGAAGGAGGGGGCCAGGGGATGGAAAAACTGTTTTTT.

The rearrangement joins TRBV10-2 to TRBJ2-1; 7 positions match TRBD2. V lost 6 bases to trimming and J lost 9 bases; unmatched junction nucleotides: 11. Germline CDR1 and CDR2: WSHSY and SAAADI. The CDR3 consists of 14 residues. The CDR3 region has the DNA TGCGCCAGCAGCTCCGGGACTATGGTTGGTGAGCAGTTCTTC. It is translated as CASSSGTMVGEQFF.

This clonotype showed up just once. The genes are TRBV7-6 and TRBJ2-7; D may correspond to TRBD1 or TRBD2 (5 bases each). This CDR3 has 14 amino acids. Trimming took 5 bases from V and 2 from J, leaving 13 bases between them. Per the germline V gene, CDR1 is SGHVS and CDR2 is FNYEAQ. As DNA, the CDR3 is TGTGCCAGCAGCCAGGGACGCCGAACCTACGAGCAGTACTTC. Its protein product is CASSQGRRTYEQYF.